The 2 T cell receptor beta chains reported below all come from one sample, sequenced in a study of T-cell memory formation after mild COVID-19. In TCRdb, the 5' RACE reads were re-called with MiXCR into one record per CDR3 protein. This sample has 450,000 to 650,000 distinct CDR3 sequences, with about 20% found just once. The sample taken for sequencing was PBMCs or a T cell subset sorted from them (not recorded which). Receptors originate from an adult woman who had mild COVID-19 (a few samples of this study predate the infection). Cell type and time point are not known.

The chain employs TRBV9 and TRBJ2-5; D is ambiguous. Germline loops: CDR1 SGDLS, CDR2 YYNGEE. The V end lost 0 bases, the J end lost 9 bases, and 15 bases lay between the germline ends. This CDR3 region has 14 residues. Written as DNA, the CDR3 is TGTGCCAGCAGCGTAGATCCACTCTATAAGGCCCAGTACTTC. Its protein product is CASSVDPLYKAQYF.

This clonotype was observed many times. The chain employs TRBV5-1 and TRBJ1-1, with 7 bases lining up with TRBD1. The CDR3 spans 14 residues. J lost 5 bases, V lost 3 bases, and 7 bases had no gene match. The germline gives CDR1 SGHRS, CDR2 YFSETQ. CDR3 sequence: CASSSQGVGTEAFF. The CDR3 DNA reads as TGCGCCAGCAGCTCCCAGGGGGTTGGTACTGAAGCTTTCTTT.